This section outlines one T cell receptor beta chain sequence together with its context. Its antigen has not been determined. There are no base qualities to consult, and no much larger clone falls within one base. The CDR3 runs 14 residues from the cysteine to the phenylalanine. The kept DNA is CDR3 alone, 42 bases in frame from the first base. CDR1 and CDR2 were assigned from the germline V gene (reference sequence) as DFQATT and SNEGSKA. V is shortened by 5 bases, J by 3 bases, and the region joining them spans 17 bases. These data originate in a study of early T cells in non-severe SARS-CoV-2 infection (dated by TCRdb to about 2021). About the study as a whole: TCR sequencing used bulk RNA from unsorted whole blood, so alpha and beta chains could not be paired.

A case-control design nested within a healthcare worker cohort in London, UK, was used, with weekly nasopharyngeal swab PCR tests and blood sampling performed. Healthcare workers were enrolled in the week of the UK lockdown, from 23 to 31 March 2020, and were followed every week for up to roughly 16 weeks. Library generation was performed with 5' RACE. Sequencing used a NextSeq 500. To correct for sequencing error and PCR bias, the TCR library protocol tagged individual cDNA molecules with unique molecular identifiers. Both TCR alpha and beta chains were sequenced, and tight co-correlation was observed between alpha and beta sequence abundances in each sample. The authors processed their data as follows. V gene, J gene and CDR3 annotation of TCR sequences was performed with Decombinator V4. TCRs were defined as expanded if a significant change between any two time points was detected under a Poisson model with p below 0.0001. TCR abundances were normalised to the total number of TCRs sequenced per sample and expressed as counts per million. TRAV1-2 paired with TRAJ12, TRAJ20 or TRAJ33 defined MAIT TCRs, while TRAV10 paired with TRAJ18 defined iNKT TCRs. A search of VDJdb, accessed on 1 November 2021, was run for TCRs annotated to CMV, EBV and SARS-CoV-2, with TCRs annotated for multiple antigens excluded. TCRdb handled the public reads itself, with Q25 trimming in fastp and clone calling in MiXCR, and kept productive beta chains. Records with the same CDR3 protein are collapsed into one entry carrying the most frequent genes and DNA. V and J calls and clone size were set by TCRdb, not the authors. In all, the sample holds approximately 83,000 distinct CDR3 sequences, and around 15% of those were seen once. Around 3% of the sample comes from the top ten.

Paper-wide results and their limitations: VDJdb matching was skewed toward anti-spike CD8 responses, so virus-specific expansions were likely underestimated and private and CD4 specificities were missed.

The source of this sequence is an adult who was a healthcare worker with PCR-confirmed SARS-CoV-2 infection or an uninfected control (not recorded which). This receptor chain uses TRBV20-1 and TRBJ2-7; a weak D assignment points to TRBD2 (7 bases agree). The sequenced material came from whole blood. The sequenced DNA: TGCAGTGCTCCCACCCGGGGAGGGGGCTACGAGCAGTACTTC. This encodes CSAPTRGGGYEQYF.